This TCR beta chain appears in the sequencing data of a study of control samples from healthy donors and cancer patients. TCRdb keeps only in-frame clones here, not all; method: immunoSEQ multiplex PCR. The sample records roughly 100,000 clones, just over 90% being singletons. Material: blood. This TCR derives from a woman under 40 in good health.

CDR3 in amino acids: CASSAMGLLRTGELFF. CDR3 nucleotides: TGTGCCAGCAGTGCAATGGGGCTTTTGAGGACCGGGGAGCTGTTTTTT. The chain combines TRBV2 with TRBJ2-2, with a tentative D call TRBD1 (5 bases). The V gene lost 4 bases and the J gene lost 5 bases, with 17 bases spanning the gap. The CDR3 runs to 16 residues. Germline V gives CDR1 SNHLY, CDR2 FYNNEI.